This entry concerns a single T cell receptor (beta chain). Sequence at one end of the junction differs from germline and may be a read error. The data derive from a study of shared clonotypes between healthy human individuals. Sequencing was performed with immunoSEQ multiplex PCR; in TCRdb, only in-frame clones are kept and a portion is missing. The repertoire holds around 1.1 million clones, with around 78% as singletons. Germline CDR1 is GTSNPN and CDR2 is SVGIG (reference sequence). The CDR3 is made up of 14 amino acids. This receptor was taken from a man aged 18 to 29 in good health. Some clones in this sample may be carry-over from other donors' samples. The sequencing input was memory CD4+ T cells from PBMCs. As to subset: CD45RA-negative fraction. The V gene is TRBV30, the J gene TRBJ1-2, with no clear D. The CDR3, as DNA: TGTGCCTGGAGTCTCTCCATAGAGGCCCCGGCCTTGGGCTTC. This codes for CAWSLSIEAPALGF.